This TCR beta chain derives from a study of T cell clones after liver transplantation. Sorting of unstimulated PBMCs yielded separate CD3+CD4+ and CD3+CD8+ fractions. Libraries were prepared by immunoSEQ multiplex PCR; TCRdb keeps only in-frame clonotypes and omits some of them. The table has 75,000 to 85,000 clones, over 80% seen once. Here the sequenced sample was CD4+ T cells from blood, taken at the 22-month timepoint. The source of this sequence is a human patient who received a liver transplant. Some T cells may have come from the graft donor.

CDR3 bases: TGCGCCAGCACCCTTGAGGGGCGGGGGGAGACCCAGTACTTC. This sequence encodes CASTLEGRGETQYF. This chain joins TRBV5-1 and TRBJ2-5; TRBD2 matches at 7 bases. With 6 bases clipped from V and 5 bases from J, the junction kept 10 bases outside the gene matches. The CDR3 sequence is 14 residues long. The V gene's germline CDR1 is SGHRS and CDR2 YFSETQ.